This note documents a single TCR beta chain sequence. What it binds is unknown. These data come from a study of T cell responses to AZD1222 COVID-19 vaccine. V was clipped by 7 bases and J by 5 bases, with 17 bases between them. This CDR3 region has 14 residues. The germline V gene encodes CDR1 LNHDA and CDR2 SQIVND (reference sequence). Assay: immunoSEQ multiplex PCR; the TCRdb copy retains only in-frame clones and omits some. The data contain around 170,000 clones, just over 90% of them singletons. Study outcomes and limitations: Clonal diversity was possibly underestimated, and white British individuals and females predominated among donors. Along spike, vaccine-associated CD4 TCRs were found throughout, with dominance at 160-218 and 743-854. Unmutated regions of variants are reportedly targeted by nearly half of spike-specific TCRs.

The specimen comprised peripheral blood, sampled on day 0 of AZD1222 vaccination. The V and J genes are TRBV19 and TRBJ2-5; D is ambiguous. The origin of this receptor is an adult in good health. The CDR3 reads CASKQQKSAETQYF. As DNA, the CDR3 is TGTGCCAGTAAACAACAAAAAAGCGCGGAGACCCAGTACTTC.